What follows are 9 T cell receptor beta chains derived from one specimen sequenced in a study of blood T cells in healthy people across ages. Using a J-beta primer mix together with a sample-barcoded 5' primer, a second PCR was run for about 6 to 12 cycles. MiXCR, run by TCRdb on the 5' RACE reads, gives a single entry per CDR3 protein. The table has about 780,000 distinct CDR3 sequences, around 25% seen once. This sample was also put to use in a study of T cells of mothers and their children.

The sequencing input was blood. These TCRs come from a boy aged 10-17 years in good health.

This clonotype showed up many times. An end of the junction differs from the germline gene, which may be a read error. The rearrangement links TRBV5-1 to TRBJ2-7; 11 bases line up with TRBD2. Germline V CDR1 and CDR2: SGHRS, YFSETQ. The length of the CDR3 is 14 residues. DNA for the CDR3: TGTGCCAGCAGCACCGGGACTAGCGGATACGAGCAGTACTTC. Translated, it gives CASSTGTSGYEQYF. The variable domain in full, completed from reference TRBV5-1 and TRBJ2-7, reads KAGVTQTPRYLIKTRGQQVTLSCSPISGHRSVSWYQQTPGQGLQFLFEYFSETQRNKGNFPGRFSGRQFSNSRSEMNVSTLELGDSALYLCASSTGTSGYEQYFGPGTRLTVT.

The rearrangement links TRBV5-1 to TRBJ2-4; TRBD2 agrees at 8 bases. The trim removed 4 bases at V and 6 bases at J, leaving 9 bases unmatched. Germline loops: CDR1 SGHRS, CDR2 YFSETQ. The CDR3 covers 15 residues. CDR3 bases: TGCGCCAGCAGCCTTCCGGGTAGCGGGGCAAACATTCAGTACTTC. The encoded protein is CASSLPGSGANIQYF.

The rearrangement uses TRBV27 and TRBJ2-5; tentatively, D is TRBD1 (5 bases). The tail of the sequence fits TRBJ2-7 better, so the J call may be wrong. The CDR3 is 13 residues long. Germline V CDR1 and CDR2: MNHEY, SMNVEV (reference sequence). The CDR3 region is CASSTDTGYEQYF. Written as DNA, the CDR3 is TGTGCCAGCAGTACGGACACGGGCTACGAGCAGTACTTC.

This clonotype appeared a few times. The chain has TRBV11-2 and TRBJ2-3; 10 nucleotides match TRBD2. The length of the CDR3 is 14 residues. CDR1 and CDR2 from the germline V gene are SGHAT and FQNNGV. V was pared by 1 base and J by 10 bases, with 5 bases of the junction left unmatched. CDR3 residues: CASSLASGRDAQYF. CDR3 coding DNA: TGTGCCAGCAGCTTAGCCAGCGGGAGGGATGCGCAGTATTTT. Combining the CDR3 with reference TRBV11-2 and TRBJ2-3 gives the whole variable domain EAGVAQSPRYKIIEKRQSVAFWCNPISGHATLYWYQQILGQGPKLLIQFQNNGVVDDSQLPKDRFSAERLKGVDSTLKIQPAKLEDSAVYLCASSLASGRDAQYFGPGTRLTVL.

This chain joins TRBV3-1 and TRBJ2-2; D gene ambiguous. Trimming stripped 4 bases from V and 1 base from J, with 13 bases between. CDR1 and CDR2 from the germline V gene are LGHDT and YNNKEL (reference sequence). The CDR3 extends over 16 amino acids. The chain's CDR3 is CASSLSWGVNTGELFF. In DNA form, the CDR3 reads TGTGCCAGCAGCCTCAGTTGGGGTGTGAACACCGGGGAGCTGTTTTTT.

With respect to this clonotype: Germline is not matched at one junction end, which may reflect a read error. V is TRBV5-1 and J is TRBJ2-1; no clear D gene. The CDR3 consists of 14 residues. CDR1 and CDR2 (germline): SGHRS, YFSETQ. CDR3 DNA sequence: TGTGCCAGCAGTTTAGATATAAGTTACAATGAGCAGTTCTTC. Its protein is CASSLDISYNEQFF.

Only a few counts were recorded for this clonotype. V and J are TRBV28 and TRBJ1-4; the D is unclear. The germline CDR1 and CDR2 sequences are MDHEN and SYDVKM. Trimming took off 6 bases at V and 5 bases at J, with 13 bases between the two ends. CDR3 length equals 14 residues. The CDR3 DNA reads TGTGCCAGCAGGGAATTTCGGGGAAATGAAAAACTGTTTTTT. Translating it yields CASREFRGNEKLFF.

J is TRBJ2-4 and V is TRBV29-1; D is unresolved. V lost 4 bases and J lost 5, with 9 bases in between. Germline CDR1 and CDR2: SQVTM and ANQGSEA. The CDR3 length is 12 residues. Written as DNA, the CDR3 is TGCAGCGTTGTGGGGTCCCAAAACATTCAGTACTTC. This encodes CSVVGSQNIQYF.

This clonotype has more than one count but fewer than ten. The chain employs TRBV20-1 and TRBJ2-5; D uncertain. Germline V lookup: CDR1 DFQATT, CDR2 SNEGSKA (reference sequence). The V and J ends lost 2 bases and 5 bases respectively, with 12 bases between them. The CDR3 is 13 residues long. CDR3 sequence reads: CSARRTLGETQYF. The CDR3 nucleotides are TGCAGTGCTAGACGGACCCTGGGGGAGACCCAGTACTTC.